What follows are 24 T cell receptor beta chains derived from one specimen sequenced in a study of T cells in Graves' hyperthyroidism and ophthalmopathy. Amplification of TCR beta CDR3 regions used RNA as the template. First-round RT-PCR of the TCR CDR3 relied on the HTBI primer set. MiXCR was run by TCRdb on the multiplex PCR reads, yielding one entry per CDR3 protein. Of over 300,000 distinct CDR3 sequences in the sample, 11% to 15% were seen once. Sequenced material: blood. Receptors originate from a woman in her sixties or seventies with Graves' hyperthyroidism.

This sequence joins TRBV19 and TRBJ2-1; 10 bases align to TRBD1. Trimming cost V 7 bases and J 8 bases; bases outside gene matches: 11. Germline V gene data show CDR1 as LNHDA and CDR2 as SQIVND (reference sequence). The CDR3 covers 15 residues. The CDR3 DNA follows: TGTGCCAGTACGTACCGGGACAGGGGTTGGGATGAGCAGTTCTTC. It codes for CASTYRDRGWDEQFF.

In this sample, this clonotype turned up many times. The chain recombines TRBV27 with TRBJ1-1; a possible D gene is TRBD1 (5 bases). Deletions cut 8 bases from V and 0 bases from J, with 19 bases between. CDR3 length equals 16 residues. Germline V gives CDR1 MNHEY, CDR2 SMNVEV (reference sequence). CDR3 loop: CASRRTGGGMNTEAFF. The CDR3 DNA sequence: TGTGCCAGCCGACGAACGGGGGGGGGTATGAACACTGAAGCTTTCTTT.

This clonotype has at least ten counts. This chain uses TRBV12-3 or TRBV12-4 with TRBJ1-1; tentative D call: TRBD1 (5 bases). CDR3 size: 12 residues. Trimming shortened V by 3 bases and J by 5 bases, and 7 bases separated the two germline ends. CDR3 loop: CASSFEGTEAFF. The CDR3 coding sequence is TGTGCCAGCAGTTTCGAGGGGACTGAAGCTTTCTTT.

The CDR3 sequence: CASSLGGPTSGTWDEQFF. CDR3 sequence (DNA): TGTGCCAGCAGCCTCGGGGGACCTACTAGCGGAACTTGGGATGAGCAGTTCTTC. V gene TRBV11-2 combines with J gene TRBJ2-1; 8 nucleotides agree with TRBD2. The trim removed 5 bases at V and 8 bases at J, leaving 20 bases unmatched. Germline CDR1 and CDR2: SGHAT and FQNNGV. The length of the CDR3 is 18 residues.

This clonotype was recorded many times. The DNA for the CDR3 is TGTGCCAGCTCACCGGACAGGGGTTCAGGACAGCCCCAGCATTTT. This gives the protein CASSPDRGSGQPQHF. V gene TRBV18 combines with J gene TRBJ1-5; 9 bases agree with TRBD1. J was trimmed by 7 bases and V by 3 bases; bases with no gene match: 7. Germline loops: CDR1 KGHSH, CDR2 LQKENI. CDR3 length: 15 amino acids.

This clonotype was recorded many times. The chain uses TRBV6-2 or TRBV6-3 and TRBJ2-7; TRBD1 matches 11 bases. The CDR3 runs to 14 residues. J gave up 0 bases and V 8 bases, and 3 bases lay outside the gene matches. The germline V gene encodes CDR1 MNHEY and CDR2 SVGEGT. The CDR3 coding sequence is TGTGCCAGCGGAGGGACAGGGGGCTCCTACGAGCAGTACTTC. Translation gives CASGGTGGSYEQYF.

This clonotype was seen repeatedly, ten times or more. The chain recombines TRBV10-3 with TRBJ1-1; perhaps TRBD1 as D (5 bases). Germline lookup yields CDR1 ENHRY and CDR2 SYGVKD. Trimming removed 8 bases at V and 5 bases at J, with 15 bases between. This CDR3 spans 13 amino acids. This CDR3 reads CAISAPQGTEAFF. The CDR3 DNA sequence: TGTGCCATCTCGGCCCCCCAGGGTACTGAAGCTTTCTTT.

In its sample, this clonotype was seen many times. The chain recombines TRBV6-1 with TRBJ2-7, with 8 bases that match TRBD1. The V gene's germline CDR1 is MNHNS and CDR2 SASEGT. V shed 6 bases and J 5 bases; nucleotides not matched to a gene: 6. The length of the CDR3 is 13 residues. CDR3 in DNA: TGTGCCAGCAGGACAGGGGAGGCCCACGAGCAGTACTTC. Translated, it gives CASRTGEAHEQYF.

This clonotype was seen repeatedly, ten times or more. The chain employs TRBV27 and TRBJ2-7; TRBD1 matches 10 bases. CDR1 MNHEY and CDR2 SMNVEV come from the germline V gene (reference sequence). CDR3 size: 15 residues. J gave up 4 bases and V 4 bases, and 7 bases lay outside the gene matches. CDR3 sequence: CASSSTGTGVYEQYF. The CDR3 DNA reads as TGTGCCAGCAGTTCAACCGGGACAGGGGTTTACGAGCAGTACTTC.

This clonotype was picked up many times. The rearrangement links TRBV20-1 to TRBJ2-7; D is possibly TRBD1 (6 bases). This CDR3 region has 14 residues. Germline loops: CDR1 DFQATT, CDR2 SNEGSKA (reference sequence). Trimming stripped 3 bases from V and 4 bases from J, with 16 bases between. For the CDR3, the DNA is TGCAGTGCTAGGTTGACAGGCCAAGGGTACGAGCAGTACTTC. Translation gives CSARLTGQGYEQYF.

The CDR3: CSVAGTSSYNEQFF. CDR3 nucleotide sequence: TGCAGCGTTGCCGGGACCAGCTCCTACAATGAGCAGTTCTTC. V usage is TRBV29-1 and J usage is TRBJ2-1; D tentatively reads TRBD1 or TRBD2 (5 bases each). The CDR3 runs 14 residues. The V end lost 4 bases, the J end lost 0 bases, and 10 bases lay between the germline ends. Germline V gene sequence: CDR1 SQVTM, CDR2 ANQGSEA.

This clonotype occurred once. One junction end disagrees with the germline gene, perhaps due to a read error. The rearrangement joins TRBV7-7 to TRBJ2-7, with a possible D match to TRBD2 (5 bases). The CDR3 runs to 15 residues. From germline, CDR1 is SSHAT and CDR2 FNYEAQ (reference sequence). CDR3 coding DNA: TGTGCTAGCAGCTTATCTAACAGCGGTAACTACGAGCAGTACTTC. Protein product: CASSLSNSGNYEQYF.

The chain is built from TRBV20-1 and TRBJ2-3, with D perhaps assigned TRBD1 or TRBD2 (5 bases each). Germline loops: CDR1 DFQATT, CDR2 SNEGSKA (reference sequence). The CDR3 extends over 14 amino acids. The CDR3 nucleotides are TGCAGCTCGCCGGGACCTGTTAGCACAGATACGCAGTATTTT. Its protein product is CSSPGPVSTDTQYF.

Concerning this clonotype: Since a much larger clone is just one base distant, this may be a read error. The rearrangement links TRBV6-5 to TRBJ2-3; D gene uncertain. CDR1 MNHEY and CDR2 SVGAGI come from the germline V gene. V lost 11 bases, J lost 0 bases, and 12 bases lay in between. This CDR3 region has 13 residues. In nucleotides, the CDR3 is TGTGCCGGCATTGTCACTAGCACAGATACGCAGTATTTT. Its protein product is CAGIVTSTDTQYF.

This clonotype was counted many times. This chain connects TRBV19 to TRBJ1-2; D might be TRBD1 (5 bases). Germline CDR1 is LNHDA and CDR2 is SQIVND (reference sequence). Trimming stripped 11 bases from V and 7 bases from J, with 17 bases between. The CDR3 loop spans 12 amino acids. CDR3 residues: CAAGGGNAGYTF. The CDR3 DNA sequence: TGTGCCGCGGGGGGGGGAAATGCTGGCTACACCTTC.

This clonotype was picked up many times. The chain recombines TRBV5-1 with TRBJ2-1, with D unresolved. V lost 5 bases, J lost 7 bases, and 7 bases lay in between. The CDR3 covers 11 residues. CDR1 SGHRS and CDR2 YFSETQ come from the germline V gene. CDR3 DNA sequence: TGCGCCAGCAGGTTAACAAATGAGCAGTTCTTC. It translates to CASRLTNEQFF. Complete variable domain (other parts from reference TRBV5-1 and TRBJ2-1): KAGVTQTPRYLIKTRGQQVTLSCSPISGHRSVSWYQQTPGQGLQFLFEYFSETQRNKGNFPGRFSGRQFSNSRSEMNVSTLELGDSALYLCASRLTNEQFFGPGTRLTVL.

This clonotype was observed at least ten times. The chain has TRBV10-2 and TRBJ2-5, with 11 bases fitting TRBD2. CDR3 length equals 16 residues. Germline V gene lookup returns CDR1 WSHSY and CDR2 SAAADI. V was clipped by 2 bases and J by 2 bases; unmatched bases: 4. CDR3 sequence: CASSEGLAGGQETQYF. CDR3 DNA: TGCGCCAGCAGTGAGGGCCTAGCGGGAGGACAAGAGACCCAGTACTTC.

This clonotype was found a few times. V gene TRBV19 combines with J gene TRBJ1-6; TRBD1 matches at 10 bases. Germline V gene data show CDR1 as LNHDA and CDR2 as SQIVND (reference sequence). This CDR3 spans 14 amino acids. V lost 6 bases to trimming and J lost 7 bases; unmatched junction nucleotides: 3. In DNA form, the CDR3 reads TGTGCCAGTAGCTCGACAGGGGGCAATTCACCCCTCCACTTT. This codes for CASSSTGGNSPLHF.

This clonotype was detected many times. The rearrangement links TRBV12-3 or TRBV12-4 to TRBJ1-1, with D unresolved. The CDR3 sequence is 12 residues long. V gave up 4 bases and J gave up 8 bases, with 11 bases separating them. Here the CDR3 reads CASSSWGEEAFF. Written as DNA, the CDR3 is TGTGCCAGCAGTTCATGGGGAGAAGAAGCTTTCTTT.

This clonotype was recorded at least ten times. The chain recombines TRBV5-1 with TRBJ1-5, with D unresolved. Trimming left V 0 bases short and J 2 bases short, with 6 bases between. The CDR3 is 14 residues long. Germline V gives CDR1 SGHRS, CDR2 YFSETQ. The CDR3 is CASSLEGGNQPQHF. In DNA form, the CDR3 reads TGCGCCAGCAGCTTGGAGGGCGGCAATCAGCCCCAGCATTTT.

This clonotype was counted many times. The chain carries TRBV6-2 or TRBV6-3 and TRBJ2-3; 9 bases agree with TRBD2. V trimming: 1 base; J trimming: 0 bases; junction bases outside the gene matches: 2. The CDR3 runs 16 residues. Germline values: CDR1 MNHEY, CDR2 SVGEGT. DNA for the CDR3: TGTGCCAGCAGTTACTTAGCGGGGGCGAGCACAGATACGCAGTATTTT. Translated: CASSYLAGASTDTQYF.

This clonotype was seen many times. The J gene is TRBJ1-1, the V gene TRBV2; 7 bases are a match to TRBD1. The CDR3 extends over 14 amino acids. Germline CDR1 reads SNHLY; CDR2 reads FYNNEI. Losses at the gene ends were 6 bases for V and 7 bases for J; bases not matched to a gene: 11. CDR3 loop: CASSPWQGEGEAFF. As DNA, the CDR3 is TGTGCCAGCAGCCCCTGGCAGGGGGAAGGTGAAGCTTTCTTT.

This clonotype was counted at least ten times. The rearrangement uses TRBV29-1 and TRBJ2-3; no definite D call. The CDR3 has 14 amino acids. Per the germline V gene, CDR1 is SQVTM and CDR2 is ANQGSEA. Trimming removed 2 bases at V and 2 bases at J, with 11 bases between. The CDR3 DNA reads as TGCAGCGTTGAAAAGGGAACCTCCACAGATACGCAGTATTTT. It translates to CSVEKGTSTDTQYF.

This clonotype occurred many times. V usage is TRBV27 and J usage is TRBJ2-3; D perhaps matches TRBD2 (5 bases). The V end lost 5 bases, the J end lost 7 bases, and 19 bases lay between the germline ends. The germline V gene has CDR1 MNHEY and CDR2 SMNVEV (reference sequence). This CDR3 has 15 amino acids. CDR3: CASSPLAWGGNTQYF. CDR3 in DNA: TGTGCCAGCAGTCCCTTAGCGTGGGGTGGGAATACGCAGTATTTT.